These 31 T cell receptor beta chains were sequenced from one sample in a study of blood T cell repertoires in COVID-19. TCRdb's copy holds only in-frame clones and misses some; the assay was immunoSEQ multiplex PCR. The data show under 130,000 clones, over 75% seen once. The source material was peripheral blood. These TCRs come from a human donor in a cohort sampled during active or convalescent COVID-19.

The chain combines TRBV7-2 with TRBJ1-2; 10 bases align to TRBD1. From germline, CDR1 is SGHTA and CDR2 FQGNSA. The CDR3 length is 15 residues. V was clipped by 3 bases and J by 7 bases; unmatched bases: 8. CDR3 residues: CASSFSGQGVGGYTF. CDR3 sequence (DNA): TGTGCCAGCAGCTTTTCCGGACAGGGGGTGGGTGGCTACACCTTC.

The V and J genes are TRBV19 and TRBJ1-6, with D possibly TRBD1 on 6 matching bases. The V end was cut by 4 bases, the J end by 10 bases, with 20 bases between. The germline V gene has CDR1 LNHDA and CDR2 SQIVND (reference sequence). The CDR3 sequence is 16 residues long. CDR3 DNA: TGTGCCAGTAGTACGAAGGGGACACCGGTGGGGTCACCCCTCCACTTT. Its translation is CASSTKGTPVGSPLHF. The variable domain in full, with the rest retrieved from reference TRBV19 and TRBJ1-6, is DGGITQSPKYLFRKEGQNVTLSCEQNLNHDAMYWYRQDPGQGLRLIYYSQIVNDFQKGDIAEGYSVSREKKESFPLTVTSAQKNPTAFYLCASSTKGTPVGSPLHFGNGTRLTVT.

The chain uses TRBV6-5 and TRBJ1-1; D is unresolved. The V end was cut by 2 bases, the J end by 4 bases, with 8 bases between. Germline assignment: CDR1 MNHEY and CDR2 SVGAGI. The CDR3 extends over 13 amino acids. The CDR3 reads CASSYRGPTEAFF. CDR3 bases: TGTGCCAGCAGTTACCGCGGCCCCACTGAAGCTTTCTTT.

J is TRBJ1-3 and V is TRBV21-1. TRBV21-1 is a known pseudogene. This CDR3 is built from 10 residues. This CDR3 reads CASLLNTIYF. The CDR3 bases are TGTGCCAGCCTTTTAAACACCATATATTTT.

The V call is TRBV9, the J call TRBJ1-2; the D gene is possibly TRBD1 (5 bases). The length of the CDR3 is 15 residues. CDR1 SGDLS and CDR2 YYNGEE come from the germline V gene. The V end lost 2 bases, the J end lost 4 bases, and 15 bases lay between the germline ends. The CDR3 region has the DNA TGTGCCAGCAGCGTTTTAGGCGCGGGGGGCTATGGCTACACCTTC. Amino acid sequence: CASSVLGAGGYGYTF.

CDR3 nucleotides: TGTGCCAGCATGGACAGGACTAAATATCAGCCCCAGCATTTT. Translated: CASMDRTKYQPQHF. The gene calls are TRBV6-1 and TRBJ1-5, with 7 bases that match TRBD1. This CDR3 has 14 residues. The V segment lost 7 bases and the J segment 5 bases; nucleotides outside the gene matches: 8. CDR1 MNHNS and CDR2 SASEGT come from the germline V gene.

This clone came up a few times. This chain uses TRBV2 with TRBJ1-2; the match to TRBD1 covers 8 bases. The V and J ends lost 6 bases and 8 bases, in that order; junction bases with no gene match: 11. The V gene's germline CDR1 is SNHLY and CDR2 FYNNEI. The CDR3 sequence is 14 residues long. DNA of the CDR3: TGTGCCAGCAGCGCACCCCAGGGGGCACGGGGCTACACCTTC. Its protein product is CASSAPQGARGYTF.

This chain links TRBV7-3 with TRBJ2-5; D is unresolved. In germline, CDR1 is SGHTA, CDR2 FQGTGA. The CDR3 covers 15 residues. Trimming left V 0 bases short and J 5 bases short, with 13 bases between. In DNA, the CDR3 is TGTGCCAGCAGCTTAACGGTCAACGGCAGGGAGACCCAGTACTTC. It is translated as CASSLTVNGRETQYF.

This rearrangement joins TRBV4-1 to TRBJ2-2; the D gene is possibly TRBD2 (6 bases). The V gene's germline CDR1 is MGHRA and CDR2 YSYEKL. V lost 0 bases and J 3 bases, leaving 8 bases between the germline ends. This CDR3 region has 15 residues. CDR3 coding DNA: TGCGCCAGCAGCCAAGAGGAGGGCTACACCGGGGAGCTGTTTTTT. It codes for CASSQEEGYTGELFF.

This chain links TRBV7-7 with TRBJ2-2; no clear D. Trimming took off 2 bases at V and 0 bases at J, with 7 bases between the two ends. Germline CDR1 is SSHAT and CDR2 is FNYEAQ (reference sequence). This CDR3 contains 15 residues. The CDR3 spells CASSLTRANTGELFF. The CDR3 DNA follows: TGTGCCAGCAGCTTAACCCGCGCGAACACCGGGGAGCTGTTTTTT.

This sequence joins TRBV6-5 and TRBJ2-3, with D perhaps matching TRBD2 (7 bases). Germline V gene lookup returns CDR1 MNHEY and CDR2 SVGAGI. Trimming took off 5 bases at V and 2 bases at J, with 14 bases between the two ends. This CDR3 is 15 amino acids long. CDR3 protein: CASSRKGGVTDTQYF. The CDR3 DNA is TGTGCCAGCAGTCGAAAAGGGGGGGTCACAGATACGCAGTATTTT.

Comments on this clone: Germline is not matched at one junction end, which may reflect a read error. The gene calls are TRBV4-3 and TRBJ2-1, with 7 bases identical to TRBD2. The length of the CDR3 is 15 residues. CDR1 is LGHNA, CDR2 YSLEER, per germline. This chain's CDR3 is CASSQSGGSYNGQFF. Written as DNA, the CDR3 is TGCGCCAGCAGCCAGTCGGGGGGTTCCTACAATGGGCAGTTCTTC.

This clone occurred a few times. This chain connects TRBV24-1 to TRBJ1-1, with 7 nucleotides matching TRBD1. The CDR3 spans 14 residues. V lost 4 bases to trimming and J lost 3 bases; unmatched junction nucleotides: 4. Germline-derived CDR1 and CDR2 are KGHDR and SFDVKD. The CDR3 loop reads CATSEGGPDTEAFF. For the CDR3, the DNA is TGTGCCACCAGTGAAGGGGGCCCGGACACTGAAGCTTTCTTT.

For the CDR3, the DNA is TGCGCCAGCTACACAGGGGCCTATGGCTACACCTTC. As protein: CASYTGAYGYTF. The chain combines TRBV5-1 with TRBJ1-2, with 7 bases fitting TRBD1. The CDR3 extends over 12 amino acids. CDR1 SGHRS and CDR2 YFSETQ come from the germline V gene. V shed 7 bases, J shed 4 bases, and the junction held 4 bases outside the gene matches.

The chain combines TRBV9 with TRBJ2-2; weak D call: TRBD1 (5 bases). Germline loops: CDR1 SGDLS, CDR2 YYNGEE. The CDR3 runs 16 residues. V lost 2 bases and J 0 bases, leaving 11 bases between the germline ends. CDR3 loop: CASSVPTEANTGELFF. The CDR3 coding sequence is TGTGCCAGCAGCGTCCCGACAGAGGCGAACACCGGGGAGCTGTTTTTT.

The chain joins TRBV5-1 to TRBJ2-5; 9 bases are shared with TRBD1. The germline CDR1 and CDR2 sequences are SGHRS and YFSETQ. J gave up 5 bases and V 3 bases, and 8 bases lay outside the gene matches. This CDR3 has 15 residues. The CDR3 nucleotides read TGCGCCAGCAGCTGGGGGGACAGGGATCCGGAGACCCAGTACTTC. Residues: CASSWGDRDPETQYF.

Here the CDR3 reads CASSPRTGNYGYTF. CDR3 in DNA: TGTGCCAGCAGCCCTCGGACGGGAAACTATGGCTACACCTTC. The chain couples TRBV11-3 to TRBJ1-2; D uncertain. CDR3 length equals 14 residues. V was pared by 5 bases and J by 2 bases, with 12 bases between. Germline-derived CDR1 and CDR2 are SGHNT and YENEEA.

The chain employs TRBV7-9 and TRBJ2-7; 9 nucleotides align to TRBD1. Losses at the gene ends were 4 bases for V and 1 base for J; bases not matched to a gene: 8. The CDR3 covers 16 residues. The germline CDR1 and CDR2 sequences are SEHNR and FQNEAQ (reference sequence). CDR3 in DNA: TGTGCCAGCAGCTACGGGACAGGGTCGGATTCCTACGAGCAGTACTTC. Protein: CASSYGTGSDSYEQYF.

This chain joins TRBV18 and TRBJ2-5, with D unclear. In germline, CDR1 is KGHSH, CDR2 LQKENI. Trimming stripped 5 bases from V and 3 bases from J, with 13 bases between. There are 14 residues in the CDR3. The CDR3 here is CASSRRWVKETQYF. CDR3 nucleotide sequence: TGTGCCAGCTCAAGGAGATGGGTAAAAGAGACCCAGTACTTC.

The chain uses TRBV28 and TRBJ2-2; no firm D call. CDR1 MDHEN and CDR2 SYDVKM come from the germline V gene. Trimming shortened V by 2 bases and J by 6 bases, and 13 bases separated the two germline ends. This CDR3 comprises 15 residues. The CDR3 region has the DNA TGTGCCAGCAGTTTACGAACTATAGGCTCCGGGGAGCTGTTTTTT. Translation gives CASSLRTIGSGELFF.

V usage is TRBV7-6 and J usage is TRBJ2-7; TRBD1 aligns across 8 bases. CDR1 is SGHVS and CDR2 is FNYEAQ in the germline V gene. The J segment lost 4 bases and the V segment lost 3 bases, leaving 5 bases of the junction unmatched. This CDR3 contains 14 residues. CDR3 coding DNA: TGTGCCAGCAGCTTGCAGGACAGGGATTACGAGCAGTACTTC. Protein: CASSLQDRDYEQYF.

The gene calls are TRBV12-3 or TRBV12-4 and TRBJ1-5; D gene uncertain. Trimming left V 3 bases short and J 1 base short, with 4 bases between. This CDR3 region has 13 residues. CDR3 protein: CASSFRSNQPQHF. CDR3 coding DNA: TGTGCCAGCAGTTTTCGGAGCAATCAGCCCCAGCATTTT.

V is TRBV19 and J is TRBJ1-6; TRBD1 matches at 9 bases. V gave up 5 bases and J gave up 9 bases; unmatched junction bases: 2. The CDR3 runs to 13 residues. Germline V gene lookup returns CDR1 LNHDA and CDR2 SQIVND (reference sequence). DNA for the CDR3: TGTGCCAGTAGTCCGACAGGGGGTTCACCCCTCCACTTT. It codes for CASSPTGGSPLHF.

This chain uses TRBV20-1 with TRBJ1-4; 7 nucleotides line up with TRBD1. The CDR3 spans 11 residues. With 3 bases clipped from V and 8 bases from J, the junction kept 0 bases outside the gene matches. In germline, CDR1 is DFQATT, CDR2 SNEGSKA (reference sequence). In DNA, the CDR3 is TGCAGTGCTAGGGGACAGGAAAAACTGTTTTTT. Translated: CSARGQEKLFF.

There are a few counts of this clone. The rearrangement uses TRBV6-2 or TRBV6-3 and TRBJ2-7; D might be TRBD1 (6 bases). Trimming cost V 2 bases and J 2 bases, with 7 bases left between them. The CDR3 consists of 13 residues. Germline V gene data show CDR1 as MNHEY and CDR2 as SVGEGT. CDR3: CASSYGQTYEQYF. Written as DNA, the CDR3 is TGTGCCAGCAGTTACGGACAGACCTACGAGCAGTACTTC.

The V gene is TRBV2, the J gene TRBJ1-1; D remains ambiguous. Trimming took 7 bases from V and 1 from J, leaving 4 bases between them. Germline CDR1 and CDR2: SNHLY and FYNNEI. The CDR3 runs 11 residues. The chain's CDR3 is CASIENTEAFF. The CDR3 bases are TGTGCCAGCATAGAGAACACTGAAGCTTTCTTT. The full variable domain, completed using reference TRBV2 and TRBJ1-1, is EPEVTQTPSHQVTQMGQEVILRCVPISNHLYFYWYRQILGQKVEFLVSFYNNEISEKSEIFDDQFSVERPDGSNFTLKIRSTKLEDSAMYFCASIENTEAFFGQGTRLTVV.

The count of this clone is one. This rearrangement joins TRBV5-1 to TRBJ2-5, with 10 bases identical to TRBD2. Germline CDR1 and CDR2: SGHRS and YFSETQ. Unmatched junction bases numbered 4, after V lost 9 bases and J lost 2 bases. This CDR3 is built from 13 residues. Written as DNA, the CDR3 is TGCGCCACCCGGACTAGCGGACAAGAGACCCAGTACTTC. Its translation: CATRTSGQETQYF.

The chain is built from TRBV15 and TRBJ2-1; the match to TRBD2 covers 12 bases. Looked up from germline, CDR1 is LNHNV and CDR2 is YYDKDF (reference sequence). The V segment lost 5 bases and the J segment 8 bases; nucleotides outside the gene matches: 10. The CDR3 runs 16 residues. The CDR3 sequence is CATSDSSGGARYEQFF. Here the CDR3 DNA reads TGTGCCACCAGCGATTCTAGCGGGGGGGCCAGGTATGAGCAGTTCTTC.

The chain couples TRBV28 to TRBJ2-5, with a weak D call TRBD1 (5 bases). V lost 3 bases and J lost 7, with 9 bases in between. Per the germline V gene, CDR1 is MDHEN and CDR2 is SYDVKM. The CDR3 is made up of 12 amino acids. This chain's CDR3 is CASSFRGTTQYF. The CDR3 bases are TGTGCCAGCAGTTTTAGGGGAACGACCCAGTACTTC. Combining the CDR3 with reference TRBV28 and TRBJ2-5 gives the whole variable domain DVKVTQSSRYLVKRTGEKVFLECVQDMDHENMFWYRQDPGLGLRLIYFSYDVKMKEKGDIPEGYSVSREKKERFSLILESASTNQTSMYLCASSFRGTTQYFGPGTRLLVL.

The CDR3 region has the DNA TGTGCCAGCAGCCCCCGTCGGACCGGGGAGCTGTTTTTT. This translates into CASSPRRTGELFF. The rearrangement uses TRBV7-2 and TRBJ2-2; no clear D. The CDR3 covers 13 residues. Trimming took 5 bases from V and 5 from J, leaving 9 bases between them. Germline-derived CDR1 and CDR2 are SGHTA and FQGNSA.

The rearrangement joins TRBV9 to TRBJ2-5; 9 bases map to TRBD2. Germline CDR1 and CDR2: SGDLS and YYNGEE. The V gene end was trimmed by 4 bases and the J gene end by 3 bases; junction bases not matched to a gene: 4. The CDR3 runs 14 residues. CDR3 DNA sequence: TGTGCCAGCAGCCCTAGCGGGGTTGAAGAGACCCAGTACTTC. Translated, it gives CASSPSGVEETQYF.